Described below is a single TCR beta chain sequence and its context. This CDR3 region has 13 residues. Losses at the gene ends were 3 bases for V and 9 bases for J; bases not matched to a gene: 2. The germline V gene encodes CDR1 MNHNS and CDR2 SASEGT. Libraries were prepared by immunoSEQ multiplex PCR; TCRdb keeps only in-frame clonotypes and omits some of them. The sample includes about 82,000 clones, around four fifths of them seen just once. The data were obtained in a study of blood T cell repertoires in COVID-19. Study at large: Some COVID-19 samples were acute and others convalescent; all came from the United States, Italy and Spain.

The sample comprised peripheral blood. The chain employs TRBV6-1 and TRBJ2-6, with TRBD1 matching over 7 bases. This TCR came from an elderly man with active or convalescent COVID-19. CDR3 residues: CASSEGQLNVLTF. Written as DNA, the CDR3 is TGTGCCAGCAGTGAGGGACAGCTCAACGTCCTGACTTTC.